Listed here is a single T cell receptor (beta chain). Its target is unknown. Together with a sample-barcoded 5' primer, a J-beta primer mix was included in a second PCR lasting about 6 to 11 cycles. Via MiXCR, TCRdb re-called the 5' RACE reads, giving one row per CDR3 protein. The sample carries some 940,000 distinct CDR3 sequences, 25% to 30% recorded once. This CDR3 spans 16 amino acids. V lost 0 bases to trimming and J lost 0 bases, with 12 bases between them. Looked up from germline, CDR1 is SGHTA and CDR2 is FQGNSA. This sample is part of a study of blood T cells in healthy people across ages. Findings and limits, study-wide: Aged donors had fewer naive CD4+ cells and lower diversity than long-lived donors. The study found TCR beta diversity correlated strongly with naive T cell percentage.

This same sample was also part of a study on T cells of mothers and their children. According to that study: The study recruited a few healthy Caucasian mothers and their six children as donors. The study found slightly higher but non-significant overlap in related versus unrelated mother-child pairs.

This chain connects TRBV7-2 to TRBJ2-7, with TRBD1 as a possible D gene (5 bases). Input material: blood. The source of this sequence is a woman in her thirties or forties in good health. CDR3 loop: CASSLAGAVSSYEQYF. As DNA, the CDR3 is TGTGCCAGCAGCTTAGCAGGGGCAGTGAGCTCCTACGAGCAGTACTTC.